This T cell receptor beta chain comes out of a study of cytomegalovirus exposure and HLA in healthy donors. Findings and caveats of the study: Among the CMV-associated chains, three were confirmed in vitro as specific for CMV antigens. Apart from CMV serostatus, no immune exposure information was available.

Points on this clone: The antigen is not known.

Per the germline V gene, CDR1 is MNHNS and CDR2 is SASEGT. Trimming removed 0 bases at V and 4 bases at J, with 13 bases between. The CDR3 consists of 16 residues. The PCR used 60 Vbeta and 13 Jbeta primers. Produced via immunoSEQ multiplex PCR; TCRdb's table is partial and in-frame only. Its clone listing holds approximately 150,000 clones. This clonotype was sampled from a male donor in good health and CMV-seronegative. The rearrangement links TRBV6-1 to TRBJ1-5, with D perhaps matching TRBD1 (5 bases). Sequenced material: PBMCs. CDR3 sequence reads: CASSEARGFINQPQHF. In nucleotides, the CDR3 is TGTGCCAGCAGTGAAGCAAGGGGTTTCATAAATCAGCCCCAGCATTTT.